This T cell receptor (beta chain) was recovered during a study of shared clonotypes between healthy human individuals. Study-level background: Three plates each covered CD4 naive and memory; CD8 naive two, CD8 memory one.

Deep was the level used in running the assay. The repertoire was sequenced with immunoSEQ multiplex PCR; TCRdb's copy has only in-frame clones and lacks some. The table has some 2,500,000 clones, roughly 93% seen once; the top ten hold 0.36%. With respect to this clone: Its cognate antigen is unknown.

Trimming pared 4 bases from V and 6 bases from J, leaving 11 bases between. Germline CDR1 is SGHDN and CDR2 is FVKESK. The CDR3 contains 13 residues. Broader study findings: All-four-donor shared clonotypes had higher generation probabilities than non-shared clonotypes did.

The gene calls are TRBV14 and TRBJ2-3; D remains ambiguous. This clonotype was obtained from a man aged 18-30 years in good health. Some clones in this sample may be carry-over from other donors' samples. Sequenced: naive CD4+ T cells from PBMCs. Noted subset: CD45RA+ positively selected. The CDR3 is CASSRPWADTQYF. CDR3 DNA: TGTGCCAGCAGCCGCCCTTGGGCGGATACGCAGTATTTT.